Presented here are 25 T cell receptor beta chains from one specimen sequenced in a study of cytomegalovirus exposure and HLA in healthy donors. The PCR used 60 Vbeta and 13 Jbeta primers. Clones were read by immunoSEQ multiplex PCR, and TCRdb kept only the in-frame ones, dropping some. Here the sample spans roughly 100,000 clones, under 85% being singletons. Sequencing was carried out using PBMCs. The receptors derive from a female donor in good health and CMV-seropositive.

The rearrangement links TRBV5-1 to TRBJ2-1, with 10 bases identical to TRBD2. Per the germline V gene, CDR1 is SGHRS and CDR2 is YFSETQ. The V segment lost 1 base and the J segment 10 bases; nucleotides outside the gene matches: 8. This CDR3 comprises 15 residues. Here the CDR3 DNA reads TGCGCCAGCAGCTTGTCGCTAGCGGGGGTGGAAGAGCAGTTCTTC. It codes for CASSLSLAGVEEQFF.

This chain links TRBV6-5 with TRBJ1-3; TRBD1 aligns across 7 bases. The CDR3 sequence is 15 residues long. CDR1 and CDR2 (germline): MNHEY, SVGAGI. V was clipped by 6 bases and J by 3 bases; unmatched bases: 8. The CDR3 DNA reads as TGTGCCAGCAGCCCCGACAGGGCTAGTGGAAACACCATATATTTT. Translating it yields CASSPDRASGNTIYF.

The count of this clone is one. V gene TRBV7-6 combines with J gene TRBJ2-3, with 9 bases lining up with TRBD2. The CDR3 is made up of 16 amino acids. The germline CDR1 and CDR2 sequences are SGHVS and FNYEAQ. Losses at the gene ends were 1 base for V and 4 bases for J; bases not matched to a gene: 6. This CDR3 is CASSLGAGGAADTQYF. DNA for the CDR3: TGTGCCAGCAGCTTAGGGGCGGGAGGGGCCGCAGATACGCAGTATTTT. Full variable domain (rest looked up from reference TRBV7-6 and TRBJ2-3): GAGVSQSPRYKVTKRGQDVALRCDPISGHVSLYWYRQALGQGPEFLTYFNYEAQQDKSGLPNDRFSAERPEGSISTLTIQRTEQRDSAMYRCASSLGAGGAADTQYFGPGTRLTVL.

The CDR3: CASSQVVTGALYEQYF. The CDR3 bases are TGCGCCAGCAGCCAAGTGGTAACAGGGGCCCTCTACGAGCAGTACTTC. The chain recombines TRBV4-1 with TRBJ2-7; TRBD1 aligns across 7 bases. The V gene end was trimmed by 1 base and the J gene end by 3 bases; junction bases not matched to a gene: 9. The CDR3 runs to 16 residues. Germline V gene lookup returns CDR1 MGHRA and CDR2 YSYEKL.

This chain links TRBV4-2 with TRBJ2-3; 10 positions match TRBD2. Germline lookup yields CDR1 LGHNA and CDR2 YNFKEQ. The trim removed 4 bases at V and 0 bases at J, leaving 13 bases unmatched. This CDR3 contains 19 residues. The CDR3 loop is CASSRGGGLAGGSTDTQYF. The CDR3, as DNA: TGTGCCAGCAGCCGCGGGGGTGGGTTAGCGGGAGGCAGCACAGATACGCAGTATTTT.

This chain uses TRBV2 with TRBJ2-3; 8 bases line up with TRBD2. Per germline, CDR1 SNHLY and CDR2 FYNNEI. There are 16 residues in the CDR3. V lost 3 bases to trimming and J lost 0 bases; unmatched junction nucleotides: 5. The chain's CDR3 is CASSDTSGSSTDTQYF. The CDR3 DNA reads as TGTGCCAGCAGTGATACTAGCGGCTCTAGCACAGATACGCAGTATTTT.

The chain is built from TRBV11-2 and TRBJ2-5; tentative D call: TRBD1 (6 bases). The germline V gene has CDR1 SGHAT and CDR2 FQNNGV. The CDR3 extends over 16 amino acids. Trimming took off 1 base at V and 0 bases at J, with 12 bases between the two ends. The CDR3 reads CASSLGRTVYQETQYF. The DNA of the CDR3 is TGTGCCAGCAGCTTAGGTCGGACAGTGTACCAAGAGACCCAGTACTTC.

CDR3 DNA sequence: TGCGCCAGCAGCCAAGTTGGCCGTGTCTCCTACGAGCAGTACTTC. It is translated as CASSQVGRVSYEQYF. The J gene is TRBJ2-7, the V gene TRBV4-1; D unresolved. Trimming removed 1 base from V and 0 bases from J, with 10 bases in between. The CDR3 runs to 15 residues. CDR1 and CDR2 (germline): MGHRA, YSYEKL.

The CDR3 sequence is CASSTDRAAGNTIYF. The CDR3 DNA sequence: TGTGCCAGCAGTACCGACAGGGCGGCTGGAAACACCATATATTTT. The chain links TRBV6-5 to TRBJ1-3, with 7 bases matching TRBD1. Germline CDR1 MNHEY, CDR2 SVGAGI. This CDR3 contains 15 residues. V was pared by 5 bases and J by 2 bases, with 6 bases of the junction left unmatched.

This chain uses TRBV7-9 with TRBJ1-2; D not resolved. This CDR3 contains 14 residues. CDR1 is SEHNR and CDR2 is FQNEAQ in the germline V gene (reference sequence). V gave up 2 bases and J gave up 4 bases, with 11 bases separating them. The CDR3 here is CASSLSTRGYGYTF. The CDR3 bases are TGTGCCAGCAGCTTATCGACCCGAGGCTATGGCTACACCTTC.

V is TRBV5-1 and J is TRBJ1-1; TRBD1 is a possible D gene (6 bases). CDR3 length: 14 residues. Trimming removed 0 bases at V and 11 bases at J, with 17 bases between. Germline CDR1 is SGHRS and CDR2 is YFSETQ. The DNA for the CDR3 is TGCGCCAGCAGCTTGGTCGGGGACACGGTAGTGGCTTTCTTT. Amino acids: CASSLVGDTVVAFF.

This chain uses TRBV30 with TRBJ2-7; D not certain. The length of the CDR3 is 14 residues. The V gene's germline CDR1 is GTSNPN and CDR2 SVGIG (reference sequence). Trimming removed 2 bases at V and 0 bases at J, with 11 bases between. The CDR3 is CAWSIYGSSYEQYF. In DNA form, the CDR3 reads TGTGCCTGGAGTATTTACGGTAGCTCCTACGAGCAGTACTTC. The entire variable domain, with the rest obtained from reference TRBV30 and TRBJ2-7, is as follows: SQTIHQWPATLVQPVGSPLSLECTVEGTSNPNLYWYRQAAGRGLQLLFYSVGIGQISSEVPQNLSASRPQDRQFILSSKKLLLSDSGFYLCAWSIYGSSYEQYFGPGTRLTVT.

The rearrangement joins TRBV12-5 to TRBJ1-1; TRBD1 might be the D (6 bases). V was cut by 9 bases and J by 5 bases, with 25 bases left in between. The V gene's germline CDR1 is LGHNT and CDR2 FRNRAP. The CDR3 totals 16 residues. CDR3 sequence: CARGGAGVLSCTEAFF. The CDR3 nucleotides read TGTGCTAGAGGGGGAGCAGGGGTGTTGAGTTGTACTGAAGCTTTCTTT.

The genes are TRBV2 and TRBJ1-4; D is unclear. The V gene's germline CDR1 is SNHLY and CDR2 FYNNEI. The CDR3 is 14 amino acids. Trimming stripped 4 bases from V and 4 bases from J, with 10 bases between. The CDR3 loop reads CASSVAGFNEKLFF. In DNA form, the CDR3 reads TGTGCCAGCAGTGTCGCGGGGTTTAATGAAAAACTGTTTTTT.

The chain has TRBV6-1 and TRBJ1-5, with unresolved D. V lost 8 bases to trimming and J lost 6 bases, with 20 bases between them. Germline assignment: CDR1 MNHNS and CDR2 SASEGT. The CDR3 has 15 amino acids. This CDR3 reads CASSTKGGFGQPQHF. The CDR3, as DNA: TGTGCCAGCTCTACTAAGGGAGGGTTCGGTCAGCCCCAGCATTTT.

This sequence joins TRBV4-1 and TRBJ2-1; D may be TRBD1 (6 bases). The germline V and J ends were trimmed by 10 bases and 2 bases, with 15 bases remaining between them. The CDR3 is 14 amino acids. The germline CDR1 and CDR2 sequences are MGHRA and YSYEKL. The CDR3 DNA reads TGCGCCACCAGAGGGGACAAGACCTACAATGAGCAGTTCTTC. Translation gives CATRGDKTYNEQFF.

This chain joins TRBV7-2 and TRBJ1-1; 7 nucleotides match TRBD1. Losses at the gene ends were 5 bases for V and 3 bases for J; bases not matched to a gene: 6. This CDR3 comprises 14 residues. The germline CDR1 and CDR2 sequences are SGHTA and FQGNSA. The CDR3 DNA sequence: TGTGCCAGCAGCGTGAGGGGGCGGGACACTGAAGCTTTCTTT. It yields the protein CASSVRGRDTEAFF.

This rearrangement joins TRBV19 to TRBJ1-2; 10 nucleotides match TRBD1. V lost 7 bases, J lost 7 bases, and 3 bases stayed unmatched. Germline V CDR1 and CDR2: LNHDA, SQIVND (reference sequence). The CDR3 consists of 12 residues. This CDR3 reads CASTRTGGGYTF. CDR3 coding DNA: TGTGCCAGTACCCGGACAGGGGGTGGCTACACCTTC.

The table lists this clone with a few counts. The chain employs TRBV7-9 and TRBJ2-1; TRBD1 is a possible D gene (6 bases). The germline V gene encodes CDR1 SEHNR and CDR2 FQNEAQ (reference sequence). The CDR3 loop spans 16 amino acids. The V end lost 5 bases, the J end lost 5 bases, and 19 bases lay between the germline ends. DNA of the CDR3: TGTGCCAGCAGCGCCCGGGACACCCTTCAGGACAATGAGCAGTTCTTC. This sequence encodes CASSARDTLQDNEQFF. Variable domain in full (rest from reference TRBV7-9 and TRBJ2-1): DTGVSQNPRHKITKRGQNVTFRCDPISEHNRLYWYRQTLGQGPEFLTYFQNEAQLEKSRLLSDRFSAERPKGSFSTLEIQRTEQGDSAMYLCASSARDTLQDNEQFFGPGTRLTVL.

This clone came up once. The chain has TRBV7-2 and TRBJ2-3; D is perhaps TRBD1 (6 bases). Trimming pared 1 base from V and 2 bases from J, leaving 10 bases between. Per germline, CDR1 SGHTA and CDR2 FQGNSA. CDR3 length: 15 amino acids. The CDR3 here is CASSLVGGITDTQYF. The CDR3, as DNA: TGTGCCAGCAGCTTAGTAGGGGGAATCACAGATACGCAGTATTTT.

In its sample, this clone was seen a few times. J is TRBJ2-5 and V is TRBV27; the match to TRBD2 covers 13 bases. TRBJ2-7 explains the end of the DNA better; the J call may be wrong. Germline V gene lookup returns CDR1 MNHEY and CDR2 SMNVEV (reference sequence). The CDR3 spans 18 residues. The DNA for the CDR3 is TGTGCCAGCAGTCCCGGGACTAGCGGGGTAACTAGACGCTACGAGCAGTACTTC. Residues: CASSPGTSGVTRRYEQYF.

CDR3 protein: CSVGQGTDTQYF. The CDR3 DNA reads TGCAGCGTTGGACAGGGGACAGATACGCAGTATTTT. This chain links TRBV29-1 with TRBJ2-3; TRBD1 agrees at 8 bases. The CDR3 extends over 12 amino acids. The germline V gene has CDR1 SQVTM and CDR2 ANQGSEA. Losses at the gene ends were 4 bases for V and 3 bases for J; bases not matched to a gene: 0.

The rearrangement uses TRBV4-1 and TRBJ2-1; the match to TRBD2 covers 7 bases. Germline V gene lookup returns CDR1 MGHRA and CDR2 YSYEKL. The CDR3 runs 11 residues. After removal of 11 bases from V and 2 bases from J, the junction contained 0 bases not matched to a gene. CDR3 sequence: CAAGAYNEQFF. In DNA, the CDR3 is TGCGCCGCGGGAGCCTACAATGAGCAGTTCTTC.

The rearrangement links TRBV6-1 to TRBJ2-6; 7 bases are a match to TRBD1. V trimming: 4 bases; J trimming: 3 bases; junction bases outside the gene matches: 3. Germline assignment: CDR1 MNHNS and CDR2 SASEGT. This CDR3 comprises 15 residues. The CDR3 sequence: CASSAHRGGANVLTF. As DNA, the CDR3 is TGTGCCAGCAGTGCCCACAGGGGTGGGGCCAACGTCCTGACTTTC.

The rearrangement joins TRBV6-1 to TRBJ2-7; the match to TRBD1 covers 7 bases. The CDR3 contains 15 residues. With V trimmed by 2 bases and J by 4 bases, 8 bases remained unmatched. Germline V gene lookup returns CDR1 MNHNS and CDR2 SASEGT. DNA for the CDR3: TGTGCCAGCAGTGAACGGGTAGACAGGGTGTACGAGCAGTACTTC. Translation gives CASSERVDRVYEQYF.